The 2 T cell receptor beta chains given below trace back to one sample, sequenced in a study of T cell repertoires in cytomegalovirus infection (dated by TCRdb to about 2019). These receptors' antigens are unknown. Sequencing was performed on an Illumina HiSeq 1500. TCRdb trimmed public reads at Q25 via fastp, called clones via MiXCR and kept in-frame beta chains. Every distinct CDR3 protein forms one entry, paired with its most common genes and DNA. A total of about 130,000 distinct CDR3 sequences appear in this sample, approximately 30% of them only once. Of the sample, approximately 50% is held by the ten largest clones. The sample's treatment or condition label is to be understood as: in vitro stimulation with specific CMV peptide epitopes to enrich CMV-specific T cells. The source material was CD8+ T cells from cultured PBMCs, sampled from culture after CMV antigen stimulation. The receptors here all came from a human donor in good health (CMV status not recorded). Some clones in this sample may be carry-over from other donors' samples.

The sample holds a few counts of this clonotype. The CDR3 bases are TGTGCCAGCAGCTTAGTATCACAGGAGACCTCGGGCTACACCTTC. This gives the protein CASSLVSQETSGYTF. J is TRBJ1-2 and V is TRBV7-9; possible D gene TRBD1, 5 bases. The CDR3 is 15 amino acids. V lost 1 base and J lost 8, with 17 bases in between. Germline CDR1 and CDR2: SEHNR and FQNEAQ (reference sequence).

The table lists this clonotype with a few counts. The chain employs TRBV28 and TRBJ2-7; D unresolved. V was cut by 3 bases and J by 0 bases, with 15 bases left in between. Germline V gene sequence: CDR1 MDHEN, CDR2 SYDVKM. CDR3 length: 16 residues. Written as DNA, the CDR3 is TGTGCCAGCAGTTTGGAGTATATTCCGCGCTCCTACGAGCAGTACTTC. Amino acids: CASSLEYIPRSYEQYF.